Below, 14 T cell receptor beta chains from the same sample are listed, as sequenced in a study of beta chain features in type 1 diabetes. Whole-study results and caveats: Among all four CD4+ subsets, Type 1 diabetes patients had TCRB CDR3s that were moderately but significantly shorter.

Reverse transcribing all isolated RNA meant expressed TCRB transcripts were sequenced. Libraries were prepared by immunoSEQ multiplex PCR; TCRdb keeps only in-frame clonotypes and omits some of them. The repertoire holds over 150,000 clones, with 10% to 13% as singletons. Antigens for these TCRs are unknown. The sequenced sample was central memory CD4+ T cells from blood. The receptors were gathered from a man aged 25 to 45 with type 1 diabetes.

This clone was seen a few times. The genes are TRBV28 and TRBJ1-1, with 8 bases identical to TRBD1. Trimming at V came to 2 bases and at J to 8 bases, leaving 1 base not matched to a gene. CDR3 size: 12 residues. Germline CDR1 reads MDHEN; CDR2 reads SYDVKM. The CDR3 DNA is TGTGCCAGCAGTTTAGGGGACAGGGAAGCTTTCTTT. It encodes CASSLGDREAFF.

This clone was counted only a few times. The chain recombines TRBV7-2 with TRBJ2-7; a possible D gene is TRBD2 (5 bases). V was clipped by 5 bases and J by 3 bases, with 14 bases between them. CDR1 is SGHTA and CDR2 is FQGNSA in the germline V gene. The CDR3 extends over 14 amino acids. The CDR3 reads CASSPLVAGYEQYF. DNA of the CDR3: TGTGCCAGCAGCCCTTTAGTTGCGGGCTACGAGCAGTACTTC.

The sample holds a few counts of this clone. This chain joins TRBV4-2 and TRBJ2-7; 8 bases match TRBD1. The CDR3 loop spans 15 amino acids. The V gene's germline CDR1 is LGHNA and CDR2 YNFKEQ. V lost 4 bases to trimming and J lost 2 bases; unmatched junction nucleotides: 7. The CDR3 protein is CASSPQAGQAYEQYF. CDR3 DNA: TGTGCCAGCAGCCCCCAGGCGGGACAGGCCTACGAGCAGTACTTC.

This clone was counted at least ten times. The chain couples TRBV7-9 to TRBJ2-1, with 11 bases that match TRBD2. Germline CDR1 and CDR2: SEHNR and FQNEAQ (reference sequence). The CDR3 loop spans 18 amino acids. The V segment lost 2 bases and the J segment 7 bases; nucleotides outside the gene matches: 13. CDR3 nucleotide sequence: TGTGCCAGCAGCTTACCCCCCAGACTAGCGGGATCTCGGAATGAGCAGTTCTTC. Residues: CASSLPPRLAGSRNEQFF.

The J gene is TRBJ1-2, the V gene TRBV9, with D possibly matching TRBD1 (5 bases). CDR1 and CDR2 from the germline V gene are SGDLS and YYNGEE. Trimming left V 2 bases short and J 8 bases short, with 13 bases between. The length of the CDR3 is 13 residues. This CDR3 is CASSVLGVSGYTF. CDR3 sequence (DNA): TGTGCCAGCAGCGTCTTAGGGGTCTCCGGCTACACCTTC.

The CDR3: CASSPGQGSGYTF. In DNA form, the CDR3 reads TGTGCCAGCTCACCCGGACAGGGAAGTGGCTACACCTTC. The chain recombines TRBV18 with TRBJ1-2; 8 bases align to TRBD1. Trimming removed 3 bases from V and 7 bases from J; junction bases left unmatched: 4. Germline lookup yields CDR1 KGHSH and CDR2 LQKENI. This CDR3 contains 13 residues.

The V call is TRBV4-2, the J call TRBJ1-1; TRBD1 is a possible D gene (6 bases). From germline, CDR1 is LGHNA and CDR2 YNFKEQ. Trimming left V 5 bases short and J 1 base short, with 11 bases between. The CDR3 spans 14 residues. The CDR3 coding sequence is TGTGCCAGCAGCTACGACAGGTCGAACACTGAAGCTTTCTTT. Translating it yields CASSYDRSNTEAFF.

This clone was picked up a small number of times. The chain links TRBV7-3 to TRBJ2-7, with D possibly TRBD1 on 5 matching bases. V dropped 7 bases and J dropped 5 bases, with 15 bases sitting between them. Germline V gene data show CDR1 as SGHTA and CDR2 as FQGTGA. The CDR3 is 13 amino acids. CDR3 in DNA: TGTGCCAGCACCCGACAGCAGCAAGACGAGCAGTACTTC. This sequence encodes CASTRQQQDEQYF. The full variable domain, its missing parts supplied by reference TRBV7-3 and TRBJ2-7, is GAGVSQTPSNKVTEKGKYVELRCDPISGHTALYWYRQSLGQGPEFLIYFQGTGAADDSGLPNDRFFAVRPEGSVSTLKIQRTERGDSAVYLCASTRQQQDEQYFGPGTRLTVT.

This chain connects TRBV18 to TRBJ2-1; TRBD2 matches 8 bases. The V gene's germline CDR1 is KGHSH and CDR2 LQKENI. The V gene end was trimmed by 0 bases and the J gene end by 0 bases; junction bases not matched to a gene: 4. This CDR3 region has 17 residues. The CDR3 reads CASSPPTSDYSYNEQFF. CDR3 sequence (DNA): TGTGCCAGCTCACCACCGACTAGCGACTACTCCTACAATGAGCAGTTCTTC. Complete variable domain (other parts from reference TRBV18 and TRBJ2-1): NAGVMQNPRHLVRRRGQEARLRCSPMKGHSHVYWYRQLPEEGLKFMVYLQKENIIDESGMPKERFSAEFPKEGPSILRIQQVVRGDSAAYFCASSPPTSDYSYNEQFFGPGTRLTVL.

In its sample, this clone was seen a few times. This sequence joins TRBV4-3 and TRBJ2-5; D remains ambiguous. TRBJ2-7 matches the DNA end more closely, so the J call is doubtful. Per germline, CDR1 LGHNA and CDR2 YSLEER. The CDR3 has 14 residues. This CDR3 is CASSQEQVKYEQYF. The CDR3 DNA reads as TGCGCCAGCAGCCAAGAGCAGGTTAAGTACGAGCAGTACTTC.

This chain joins TRBV7-3 and TRBJ2-3; 14 bases are shared with TRBD2. The V gene end was trimmed by 5 bases and the J gene end by 5 bases; junction bases not matched to a gene: 6. Looked up from germline, CDR1 is SGHTA and CDR2 is FQGTGA. The CDR3 consists of 16 residues. The CDR3: CASSPTGTSGRDTQYF. CDR3 DNA: TGTGCCAGCAGCCCAACCGGGACTAGCGGGAGAGATACGCAGTATTTT.

There are a few counts of this clone. The chain carries TRBV19 and TRBJ1-4; a weak D match, TRBD1 (5 bases). The CDR3 spans 15 residues. The V end lost 5 bases, the J end lost 6 bases, and 16 bases lay between the germline ends. The V gene's germline CDR1 is LNHDA and CDR2 SQIVND (reference sequence). CDR3 residues: CASSLYKAGHEKLFF. The CDR3 DNA reads TGTGCCAGTAGTCTCTACAAGGCGGGGCATGAAAAACTGTTTTTT.

This clone was picked up many times. This chain uses TRBV7-2 with TRBJ2-7; perhaps TRBD2 as D (5 bases). Germline CDR1 and CDR2: SGHTA and FQGNSA. V was cut by 0 bases and J by 7 bases, with 10 bases left in between. CDR3 length: 13 amino acids. CDR3 residues: CASSLAGALEQYF. The CDR3 region has the DNA TGTGCCAGCAGCTTAGCGGGAGCTCTTGAGCAGTACTTC.

The chain links TRBV9 to TRBJ1-3; 10 bases are shared with TRBD1. Germline CDR1 reads SGDLS; CDR2 reads YYNGEE. V shed 3 bases, J shed 4 bases, and the junction held 7 bases outside the gene matches. The length of the CDR3 is 16 residues. In DNA, the CDR3 is TGTGCCAGCAGCGGAACCGGGACAGGGGCCGGAAACACCATATATTTT. Its translation: CASSGTGTGAGNTIYF.